The 29 T cell receptor beta chains presented below share a single source sample, sequenced in a study of tumor and adjacent non-tumor tissue in lung cancer. The library came from three nested PCR rounds adapted from ARM-PCR protocols. TCRdb re-called the multiplex PCR reads with MiXCR, one entry per CDR3 protein. The sample consists of some 200,000 distinct CDR3 sequences, around 71% of them appearing once. The template was RNA from unsorted bulk tissue. The sample comprised lung tumor tissue. The source is a man aged 55 to 70 with non-small cell lung cancer.

This clonotype was counted between two and nine times. The chain links TRBV5-5 to TRBJ2-7, with a tentative D call TRBD1 (5 bases). The CDR3 runs 16 residues. Trimming shortened V by 0 bases and J by 1 base, and 14 bases separated the two germline ends. Per the germline V gene, CDR1 is SGHKS and CDR2 is YYEKEE (reference sequence). The DNA of the CDR3 is TGTGCCAGCAGCTTGGCCGTAGCAGCAGGGTCCTACGAGCAGTACTTC. Amino acid sequence: CASSLAVAAGSYEQYF. Full variable domain (remainder filled in from reference TRBV5-5 and TRBJ2-7): DAGVTQSPTHLIKTRGQQVTLRCSPISGHKSVSWYQQVLGQGPQFIFQYYEKEERGRGNFPDRFSARQFPNYSSELNVNALLLGDSALYLCASSLAVAAGSYEQYFGPGTRLTVT.

As regards this clonotype: This likely comes from a read error, as the CDR3 has no conserved phenylalanine or tryptophan at its end. This rearrangement joins TRBV29-1 to TRBJ2-1, with D hard to call. This CDR3 region has 11 residues. V shed 4 bases and J shed 10 bases, with 11 bases lying between them. Germline CDR1 reads SQVTM; CDR2 reads ANQGSEA. The CDR3 DNA reads TGCAGCGTTGTAGGTCTAACGGAGCAGTTCTTA. This translates into CSVVGLTEQFL.

Details on this clonotype: The missing conserved phenylalanine or tryptophan at the end of this CDR3 makes a read error likely. The chain joins TRBV11-3 to TRBJ2-1, with 7 nucleotides matching TRBD2. This CDR3 contains 17 residues. The V gene's germline CDR1 is SGHNT and CDR2 YENEEA. The CDR3 nucleotides are TGTGCCAGCAGCATAGATCGACTAGCAGGAGTAGATAATAAGCAGTTCTAC. Translation: CASSIDRLAGVDNKQFY.

A word on this clonotype: A much larger clone differs by one base, so this may be a read error. The chain recombines TRBV12-3 or TRBV12-4 with TRBJ2-5, with D unresolved. The CDR3 extends over 13 amino acids. CDR3 nucleotide sequence: TGTACCAGCAGTTTAGGGCAGCAAGAGACCCAGTACTTC. This gives the protein CTSSLGQQETQYF.

On this clonotype itself: The CDR3 end shows no conserved phenylalanine or tryptophan, and so a read error is likely. The rearrangement links TRBV11-2 to TRBJ2-5; TRBD2 is a possible D gene (7 bases). Germline V CDR1 and CDR2: SGHAT, FQNNGV. Trimming stripped 9 bases from V and 5 bases from J, with 25 bases between. CDR3 length equals 16 residues. The chain's CDR3 is CARNSTMGGPKETQYS. The CDR3 nucleotides are TGTGCCAGAAACTCCACAATGGGGGGGCCAAAGGAGACCCAGTACTCC.

This clonotype was counted between two and nine times. The gene calls are TRBV6-6 and TRBJ1-2; TRBD1 is a possible D gene (6 bases). The CDR3 sequence is 14 residues long. Germline lookup yields CDR1 MNHNY and CDR2 SVGAGI (reference sequence). Between the trimmed V and J ends, which lost 6 bases and 4 bases, there was a span of 15 bases. As DNA, the CDR3 is TGTGCCAGCAGAAACAGGGATGATGGCTATGGCTACACCTTC. Residues: CASRNRDDGYGYTF.

A word on this clonotype: The junction does not match germline at one end; this may be a read error. The chain has TRBV6-1 and TRBJ2-3; the match to TRBD2 covers 7 bases. The CDR3 runs 15 residues. CDR1 and CDR2 from the germline V gene are MNHNS and SASEGT. The CDR3 loop reads CASSELAVVTDTQFF. CDR3 coding DNA: TGTGCCAGCAGTGAACTAGCGGTAGTAACAGATACGCAGTTTTTT.

A remark on this clonotype: One end of the junction varies from germline; a read error may be responsible. The chain joins TRBV5-4 to TRBJ2-3; no reliable D call. The CDR3 contains 14 residues. The germline V gene encodes CDR1 SGHNT and CDR2 YYREEE (reference sequence). CDR3 nucleotides: TGTGCCAGCAGAACTGGTACCAACCAAGATATGCAGTATTTT. The encoded protein is CASRTGTNQDMQYF. Together with reference TRBV5-4 and TRBJ2-3, the CDR3 gives the full variable domain: ETGVTQSPTHLIKTRGQQVTLRCSSQSGHNTVSWYQQALGQGPQFIFQYYREEENGRGNFPPRFSGLQFPNYSSELNVNALELDDSALYLCASRTGTNQDMQYFGPGTRLTVL.

Points on this clonotype: A much bigger clone sits one base away, suggesting this may be a read error. CDR3 DNA sequence: TGTGCCAGCTTCTCCAAGGGTAATGAAAAACTGTTTTTT. The encoded protein is CASFSKGNEKLFF. The V call is TRBV12-3 or TRBV12-4, the J call TRBJ1-4; D is uncertain. The CDR3 consists of 13 residues. Trimming cost V 8 bases and J 4 bases, with 11 bases left between them.

The sample holds one count of this clonotype. V is TRBV10-1 and J is TRBJ2-1; TRBD2 agrees at 7 bases. The CDR3 is made up of 14 amino acids. V trimming: 8 bases; J trimming: 7 bases; junction bases outside the gene matches: 11. Germline V CDR1 and CDR2: WNHNN, SYGVQD (reference sequence). The CDR3 DNA follows: TGCGCCAGCCTGTGGGAATGGGAGGGGAATGAGCAGTTCTTC. Protein sequence: CASLWEWEGNEQFF.

This clonotype came up once. The germline gene is not matched at one end of the junction; a read error may be the cause. The V and J genes are TRBV6-1 and TRBJ1-1, with D possibly matching TRBD1 (5 bases). The CDR3 runs 14 residues. Germline V gene lookup returns CDR1 MNHNS and CDR2 SASEGT. CDR3 DNA sequence: TGTGTCAGCAGTGATAGCGGATCACGAGGGGTAGCTTTCTTT. Translated, it gives CVSSDSGSRGVAFF.

This clonotype was detected ten times or more. The chain is built from TRBV20-1 and TRBJ2-2, with D unclear. Germline V lookup: CDR1 DFQATT, CDR2 SNEGSKA (reference sequence). The CDR3 consists of 14 residues. V shed 0 bases and J shed 5 bases, with 10 bases lying between them. CDR3 DNA: TGCAGTGCTAGAGATATACTTCGGACCGGGGAGCTGTTTTTT. Protein sequence: CSARDILRTGELFF.

V usage is TRBV20-1 and J usage is TRBJ1-5, with a weak D call TRBD1 (6 bases). Per germline, CDR1 DFQATT and CDR2 SNEGSKA (reference sequence). The CDR3 extends over 12 amino acids. In nucleotides, the CDR3 is TGCACTGTCGGGGGCGGGAATCAGCCCCAGCATTTT. It translates to CTVGGGNQPQHF.

As to this clonotype: Sequence at one end of the junction differs from germline and may be a read error. The V and J genes are TRBV11-2 and TRBJ2-7; perhaps TRBD1 as D (6 bases). CDR3 length equals 13 residues. Germline values: CDR1 SGHAT, CDR2 FQNNGV. The DNA of the CDR3 is TGTGCCAGCAGCTGCGAGACAGGCTACGAGCAGTATTTC. Translated: CASSCETGYEQYF.

With respect to this clonotype: This may be a read error, as it is one base from a much larger clone. This sequence joins TRBV29-1 and TRBJ2-5, with D perhaps matching TRBD1 or TRBD2 (5 bases each). The V end lost 5 bases, the J end lost 1 base, and 14 bases lay between the germline ends. Germline V gives CDR1 SQVTM, CDR2 ANQGSEA. This CDR3 has 14 residues. CDR3 loop: CSVQGVGSQETQYF. The CDR3, as DNA: TGCAGCGTTCAGGGAGTTGGGTCCCAAGAGACCCAGTACTTC.

CDR3 DNA: TGCAGTGCTAAGAGGGGGCAGGGAAGAATCTACGAGCAGTACTTC. As protein: CSAKRGQGRIYEQYF. J is TRBJ2-7 and V is TRBV20-1, with 7 bases fitting TRBD1. Germline CDR1 is DFQATT and CDR2 is SNEGSKA (reference sequence). The CDR3 extends over 15 amino acids. V was pared by 4 bases and J by 3 bases, with 12 bases of the junction left unmatched.

On this clonotype: A much larger clone differs by one base, so this may be a read error. The rearrangement joins TRBV6-5 to TRBJ2-1; D is possibly TRBD2 (6 bases). This CDR3 has 15 residues. V gave up 6 bases and J gave up 0 bases, with 12 bases separating them. In germline, CDR1 is MNHEY, CDR2 SVGAGI. The chain's CDR3 is CASSREDYSYNEQFF. The CDR3, as DNA: TGTGCCAGCAGCCGCGAGGACTACTCCTACAATGAGCAGTTCTTC.

This rearrangement joins TRBV6-1 to TRBJ2-3; D is possibly TRBD1 (6 bases). Germline assignment: CDR1 MNHNS and CDR2 SASEGT. This CDR3 has 16 residues. V was clipped by 7 bases and J by 4 bases, with 21 bases between them. The chain's CDR3 is CASTQEATGIPDTQYF. In DNA form, the CDR3 reads TGTGCCAGCACTCAAGAGGCCACAGGGATCCCAGATACGCAGTATTTT.

The chain is built from TRBV10-1 and TRBJ2-1; tentatively, D is TRBD1 or TRBD2 (5 bases each). V lost 6 bases, J lost 0 bases, and 15 bases lay in between. This CDR3 spans 16 amino acids. Germline V gene sequence: CDR1 WNHNN, CDR2 SYGVQD (reference sequence). In nucleotides, the CDR3 is TGCGCCAGCAGCAGGGACGCGGTGAGCTCCTACAATGAGCAGTTCTTC. This translates into CASSRDAVSSYNEQFF.

As concerns this clonotype: A much larger clone lies one base from this, so it may be a read error. V is TRBV12-3 or TRBV12-4 and J is TRBJ1-5; 7 nucleotides match TRBD1. CDR3 length: 16 residues. DNA for the CDR3: TGTGCCAGCAGTTTTCTGCAGGGGGTTCGGAATCTGCCCCAGCATTTT. Its translation: CASSFLQGVRNLPQHF.

The rearrangement uses TRBV4-3 and TRBJ1-2; perhaps TRBD1 as D (5 bases). The germline V gene has CDR1 LGHNA and CDR2 YSLEER. Trimming left V 6 bases short and J 12 bases short, with 32 bases between. This CDR3 contains 17 residues. CDR3 sequence reads: CASSRSGTFFSNYAHTF. The CDR3 nucleotides are TGCGCCAGCAGTCGCTCCGGGACGTTTTTCTCTAACTATGCCCACACCTTC.

Remarks on this clonotype: A much larger clonotype is one base distant, so this may be a read error. The chain couples TRBV29-1 to TRBJ2-3; perhaps TRBD1 as D (6 bases). The germline CDR1 and CDR2 sequences are SQVTM and ANQGSEA. CDR3 length: 11 amino acids. CDR3 amino acids: CCVAGEDTQYF. The CDR3, as DNA: TGCTGCGTGGCAGGGGAAGATACGCAGTATTTT.

The chain has TRBV30 and TRBJ2-3; D is undetermined. Germline lookup yields CDR1 GTSNPN and CDR2 SVGIG (reference sequence). The CDR3 consists of 14 residues. V was shortened by 5 bases and J by 0 bases, with 12 bases between the two germline ends. For the CDR3, the DNA is TGTGCCTGGTCACGGGCCACTAGCACAGATACGCAGTATTTT. Amino acids: CAWSRATSTDTQYF. The full variable domain, with the rest looked up from reference TRBV30 and TRBJ2-3, is SQTIHQWPATLVQPVGSPLSLECTVEGTSNPNLYWYRQAAGRGLQLLFYSVGIGQISSEVPQNLSASRPQDRQFILSSKKLLLSDSGFYLCAWSRATSTDTQYFGPGTRLTVL.

Comments on this clonotype: The junction shows a germline mismatch at one end, possibly a read error. The V gene is TRBV4-2, the J gene TRBJ2-3, with 8 bases matching TRBD2. The length of the CDR3 is 20 residues. Germline values: CDR1 LGHNA, CDR2 YNFKEQ. The CDR3 region is CASSQEGPSGGGISTYTQYF. CDR3 bases: TGTGCCAGCAGCCAAGAAGGGCCTTCCGGCGGGGGGATAAGCACATATACGCAGTATTTT.

On this clonotype itself: The junction differs from germline at one of its ends, possibly a read error. The J gene is TRBJ2-1, the V gene TRBV11-1, with a tentative D call TRBD2 (7 bases). The CDR3 is 17 amino acids. CDR1 SGHAT and CDR2 FQDESV come from the germline V gene (reference sequence). For the CDR3, the DNA is TGTACCAGCAGCGTATCTTATAGGGGGGGGGCCTACAATGAGCAGTTCTTC. This translates into CTSSVSYRGGAYNEQFF.

To note about this clonotype: Its ends do not fully match the called genes, so a read error is possible. The V call is TRBV20-1, the J call TRBJ2-5; D gene uncertain. The CDR3 spans 13 residues. Germline CDR1 DFQATT, CDR2 SNEGSKA (reference sequence). The chain's CDR3 is CSALATPQEIQYF. The CDR3 nucleotides read TGCAGTGCTCTGGCCACACCCCAAGAGATCCAGTACTTC.

This clonotype is a singleton in its sample. At one boundary the junction diverges from the germline segment, which might be a read error. The chain has TRBV20-1 and TRBJ2-7; 9 bases align to TRBD2. The CDR3 length is 17 residues. Germline V gene lookup returns CDR1 DFQATT and CDR2 SNEGSKA (reference sequence). The CDR3 nucleotides are TGCAGTGCTAGAGATCTTCGGGCTAGCGGGACCACCTACGAGCAGCACTTC. Translating it yields CSARDLRASGTTYEQHF.

On this clonotype itself: A much larger clone differs by one base, so this may be a read error. V gene TRBV28 combines with J gene TRBJ1-2; TRBD1 is a possible D gene (5 bases). Germline V CDR1 and CDR2: MDHEN, SYDVKM. V was trimmed by 3 bases and J by 4 bases, leaving 15 bases between them. This CDR3 has 15 amino acids. CDR3 in amino acids: CASSLWDYPLYGYTF. For the CDR3, the DNA is TGTGCCAGCAGTTTGTGGGACTATCCTCTCTATGGCTACACCTTC.

A remark on this clonotype: The junction departs from the called germline gene at one end, perhaps through a read error. CDR3 in DNA: TGTGCCAGCAGCTTGGGTGGGACTAGCGGGATTGCCTTTACAGATATGCAGTATTTT. It specifies CASSLGGTSGIAFTDMQYF. The V and J genes are TRBV5-4 and TRBJ2-3; TRBD2 agrees at 13 bases. This CDR3 comprises 19 residues. Germline V gene lookup returns CDR1 SGHNT and CDR2 YYREEE (reference sequence).